This T cell receptor beta chain is from a study of blood T cell repertoires in COVID-19. Measured with immunoSEQ multiplex PCR; TCRdb has only the in-frame clones, and not every one. Altogether around 300,000 clones are present, 89% being singletons, with the ten largest covering around 9%. Looked up from germline, CDR1 is SGHRS and CDR2 is YFSETQ. V dropped 4 bases and J dropped 7 bases, with 15 bases sitting between them. This CDR3 is 13 amino acids long. This chain joins TRBV5-1 and TRBJ2-7; D may be TRBD2 (5 bases). The sequenced sample was PBMCs or T cells enriched from blood (not recorded which). The clonotype was recovered from a woman aged 25 to 39 who had recovered from COVID-19. The CDR3 protein is CASSLSVAREQYF. The CDR3 nucleotides are TGCGCCAGCAGCCTGTCTGTAGCGCGGGAGCAGTACTTC.